This TCR beta chain was recorded in a study of T cells in women clearing cervical HPV infection. Study-wide results and limits: TRBV6-7 relative abundance averaged about 0.11% in cases and approximately 0.15% in controls.

Germline values: CDR1 SGHTS, CDR2 YDEGEE. This CDR3 has 15 amino acids. Of note for this clone: Its antigen is unidentified. One end of the junction does not line up with germline, which may come from a read error. Coverage ceases 3 residues before the CDR3 finishes, and the germline J gene fills in the end.

Using immunoSEQ multiplex PCR, the repertoire was profiled, and TCRdb retains in-frame clones only, with some absent. The record lists tens of thousands of clones, of which the ten most abundant hold about a third. The sequence was obtained from a woman aged 18 to 69 with a cervical HPV16 infection that either progressed to CIN3+ or cleared (not recorded which). J is TRBJ1-1 and V is TRBV5-8; TRBD1 matches at 7 bases. Sequencing input: blood buffy coat. The CDR3: CVSSPEGTVNTEAFF. The CDR3 bases that were read are TGTGTCAGCAGCCCGGAGGGGACAGTGAACACTGAA.